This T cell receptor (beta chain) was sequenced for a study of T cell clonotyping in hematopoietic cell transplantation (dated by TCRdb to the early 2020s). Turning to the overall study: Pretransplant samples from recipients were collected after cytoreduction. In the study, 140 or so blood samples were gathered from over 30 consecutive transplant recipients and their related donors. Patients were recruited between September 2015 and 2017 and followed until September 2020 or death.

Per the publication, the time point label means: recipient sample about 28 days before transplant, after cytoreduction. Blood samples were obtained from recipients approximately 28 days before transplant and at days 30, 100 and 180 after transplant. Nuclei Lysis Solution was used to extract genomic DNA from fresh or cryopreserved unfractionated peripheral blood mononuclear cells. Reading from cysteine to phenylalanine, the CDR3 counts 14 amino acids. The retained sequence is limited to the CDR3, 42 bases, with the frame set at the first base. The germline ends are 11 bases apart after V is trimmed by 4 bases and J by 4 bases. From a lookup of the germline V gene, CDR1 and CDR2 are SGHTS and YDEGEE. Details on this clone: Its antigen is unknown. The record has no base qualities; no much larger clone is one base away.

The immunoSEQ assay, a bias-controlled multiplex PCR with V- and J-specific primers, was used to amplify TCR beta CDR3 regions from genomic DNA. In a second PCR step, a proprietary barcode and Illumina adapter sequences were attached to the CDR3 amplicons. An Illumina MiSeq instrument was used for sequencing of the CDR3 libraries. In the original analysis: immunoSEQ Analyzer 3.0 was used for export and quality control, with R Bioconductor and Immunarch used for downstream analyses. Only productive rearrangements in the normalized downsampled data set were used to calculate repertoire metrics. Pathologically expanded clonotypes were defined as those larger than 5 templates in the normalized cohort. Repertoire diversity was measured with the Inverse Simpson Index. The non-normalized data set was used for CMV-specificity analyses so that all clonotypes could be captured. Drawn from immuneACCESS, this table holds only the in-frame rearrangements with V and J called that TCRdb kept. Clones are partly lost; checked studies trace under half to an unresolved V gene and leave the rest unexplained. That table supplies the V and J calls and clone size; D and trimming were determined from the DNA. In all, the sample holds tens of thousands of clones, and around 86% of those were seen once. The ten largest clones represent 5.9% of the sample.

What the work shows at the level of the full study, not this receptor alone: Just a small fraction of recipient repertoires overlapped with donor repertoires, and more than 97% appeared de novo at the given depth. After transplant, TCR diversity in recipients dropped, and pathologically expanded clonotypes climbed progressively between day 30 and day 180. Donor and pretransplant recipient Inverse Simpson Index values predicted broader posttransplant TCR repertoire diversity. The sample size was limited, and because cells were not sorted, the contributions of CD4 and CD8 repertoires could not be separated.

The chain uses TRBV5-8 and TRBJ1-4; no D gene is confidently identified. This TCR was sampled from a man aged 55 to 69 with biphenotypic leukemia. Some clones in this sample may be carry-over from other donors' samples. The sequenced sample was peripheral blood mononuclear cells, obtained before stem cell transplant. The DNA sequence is TGTGCCAGCAGCATCCAGGCCGGTAATGAAAAACTGTTTTTT. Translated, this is CASSIQAGNEKLFF.